The entry that follows covers one TCR beta chain sequence. This sample is part of a study of chemoradiotherapy in HPV16-positive cancers. CDR3 length: 12 amino acids. CDR1 is MRHNA and CDR2 is SNTAGT in the germline V gene. Trimming stripped 5 bases from V and 3 bases from J, with 4 bases between. Sequenced by immunoSEQ multiplex PCR; TCRdb stores in-frame clones only, minus some. The sample consists of approximately 9,800 clones, approximately 91% of them appearing once. The sample in question was blood, obtained from a patient who underwent chemoradiotherapy. The origin of this receptor is a human donor with HPV-associated anogenital cancer. The V gene is TRBV6-4, the J gene TRBJ2-2; D gene uncertain. The CDR3 loop is CASSSYTGELFF. CDR3 nucleotides: TGTGCCAGCAGTAGCTACACCGGGGAGCTGTTTTTT.